The present T cell receptor (beta chain) was sequenced within a study of STAT5B mutations in CD4+ large granular lymphocyte leukemia. Study results and caveats: Higher CD4+ than CD8+ T-LGLL clonality might reflect small sample size.

Remarks on this clone: As yet, its antigen is unknown.

V was clipped by 5 bases and J by 7 bases, with 15 bases between them. CDR3 length: 14 residues. Sequencing was at survey level. Measured with immunoSEQ multiplex PCR; TCRdb has only the in-frame clones, and not every one. The table has tens of thousands of clones, 80% to 90% seen once. The chain carries TRBV6-7 and TRBJ1-3; possibly TRBD1 for D (5 bases). TRBV6-7 is annotated as an ORF whose role is uncertain. The sequencing sample was made of CD4+ T cells from blood buffy coats. The TCR was taken from a human donor in good health. The CDR3 coding sequence is TGTGCCAGCAGTGTTGTACGAGGGGCGAACACCATATATTTT. It is translated as CASSVVRGANTIYF.